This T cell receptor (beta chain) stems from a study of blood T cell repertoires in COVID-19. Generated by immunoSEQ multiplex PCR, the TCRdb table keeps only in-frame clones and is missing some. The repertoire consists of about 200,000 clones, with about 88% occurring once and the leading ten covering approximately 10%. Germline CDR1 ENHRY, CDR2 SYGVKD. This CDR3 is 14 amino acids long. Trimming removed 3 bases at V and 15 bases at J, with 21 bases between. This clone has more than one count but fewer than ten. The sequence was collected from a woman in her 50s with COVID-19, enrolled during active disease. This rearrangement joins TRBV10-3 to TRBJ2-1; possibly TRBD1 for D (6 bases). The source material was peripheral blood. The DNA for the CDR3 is TGTGCCATCAGTGATCAGGGGCCCCTTCGAGGTCTGTTCTTC. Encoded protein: CAISDQGPLRGLFF.